Below, 20 T cell receptor beta chains from the same sample are listed, as sequenced in a study of cytomegalovirus exposure and HLA in healthy donors. The study ran its PCR with 60 Vbeta and 13 Jbeta primers. TCRdb's table, derived via immunoSEQ multiplex PCR, lists solely in-frame clones and lacks some. The table shows 120,000 or so clones, with approximately 86% occurring only once. Sequencing was performed on PBMCs. The receptors were sampled from a man aged 35 to 55 in good health and CMV-seronegative.

The chain links TRBV7-3 to TRBJ1-2, with no clear D. The length of the CDR3 is 13 residues. The germline V gene has CDR1 SGHTA and CDR2 FQGTGA. Between the trimmed V and J ends, which lost 6 bases and 7 bases, there was a span of 15 bases. CDR3 in DNA: TGTGCCAGCAGTCTCCAGACGGGAGGTGGCTACACCTTC. As protein: CASSLQTGGGYTF.

The chain couples TRBV11-2 to TRBJ2-7; no definite D call. Per the germline V gene, CDR1 is SGHAT and CDR2 is FQNNGV. With 1 base removed from V and 5 bases from J, the gap between germline ends came to 6 bases. The CDR3 covers 12 residues. The CDR3 is CASSLVGDEQYF. In nucleotides, the CDR3 is TGTGCCAGCAGCTTAGTTGGAGACGAGCAGTACTTC.

This chain connects TRBV6-1 to TRBJ2-4, with D tentatively TRBD1 (6 bases). The CDR3 is 15 residues long. V lost 6 bases and J lost 3, with 15 bases in between. Germline lookup yields CDR1 MNHNS and CDR2 SASEGT. In DNA, the CDR3 is TGTGCCAGCAGAGTGGACAGCCTAGGCAAAAACATTCAGTACTTC. It translates to CASRVDSLGKNIQYF.

This clone occurred a few times. The genes are TRBV29-1 and TRBJ2-7; D not resolved. CDR1 is SQVTM, CDR2 ANQGSEA, per germline. The CDR3 extends over 12 amino acids. Trimming removed 7 bases from V and 0 bases from J, with 10 bases in between. The DNA of the CDR3 is TGCAGCGCAGTCATCAGCTCCTACGAGCAGTACTTC. The encoded protein is CSAVISSYEQYF.

Only a few counts were recorded for this clone. The genes are TRBV6-5 and TRBJ2-1; the match to TRBD2 covers 9 bases. This CDR3 has 16 amino acids. The trim removed 3 bases at V and 3 bases at J, leaving 6 bases unmatched. CDR1 is MNHEY and CDR2 is SVGAGI in the germline V gene. The CDR3 DNA reads as TGTGCCAGCAGTTATAAGGCGGGGGGGAACTACAATGAGCAGTTCTTC. This encodes CASSYKAGGNYNEQFF.

The genes are TRBV27 and TRBJ1-1, with D unclear. There are 14 residues in the CDR3. Germline V lookup: CDR1 MNHEY, CDR2 SMNVEV (reference sequence). With 6 bases removed from V and 7 bases from J, the gap between germline ends came to 18 bases. The CDR3 region has the DNA TGTGCCAGCAGCCGGCAGGTCGGGAGAGGTGAAGCTTTCTTT. It translates to CASSRQVGRGEAFF.

V gene TRBV7-2 combines with J gene TRBJ2-7, with TRBD1 matching 8 bases. V lost 4 bases, J lost 4 bases, and 6 bases stayed unmatched. The CDR3 sequence is 14 residues long. The germline gives CDR1 SGHTA, CDR2 FQGNSA. CDR3 sequence reads: CASSYRGARYEQYF. The CDR3 nucleotides are TGTGCCAGCAGCTACAGGGGGGCGAGATACGAGCAGTACTTC.

This chain uses TRBV28 with TRBJ1-1, with D possibly TRBD1 on 6 matching bases. The CDR3 is made up of 15 amino acids. Per the germline V gene, CDR1 is MDHEN and CDR2 is SYDVKM. The germline V and J ends were trimmed by 2 bases and 5 bases, with 15 bases remaining between them. The CDR3 spells CASSLRGTWGTEAFF. The CDR3 DNA reads as TGTGCCAGCAGTTTAAGGGGGACGTGGGGGACTGAAGCTTTCTTT.

The chain has TRBV6-5 and TRBJ2-1, with D perhaps TRBD2 (7 bases). The CDR3 is 14 residues long. With 6 bases removed from V and 9 bases from J, the gap between germline ends came to 18 bases. In germline, CDR1 is MNHEY, CDR2 SVGAGI. This chain's CDR3 is CASRGGGDLGEQFF. The CDR3 nucleotides read TGTGCCAGCAGGGGAGGGGGGGATCTTGGTGAGCAGTTCTTC.

The chain links TRBV5-6 to TRBJ2-5, with no clear D. Trimming left V 2 bases short and J 5 bases short, with 4 bases between. The V gene's germline CDR1 is SGHDT and CDR2 YYEEEE. CDR3 length: 11 residues. The CDR3 protein is CASSFQETQYF. CDR3 coding DNA: TGTGCCAGCAGCTTTCAGGAGACCCAGTACTTC.

The chain carries TRBV30 and TRBJ1-1; no reliable D call. Trimming removed 4 bases at V and 1 base at J, with 16 bases between. CDR1 is GTSNPN and CDR2 is SVGIG in the germline V gene (reference sequence). The CDR3 contains 15 residues. The CDR3 DNA is TGTGCCTGGACCTCCTCAAGAGACAAGAACACTGAAGCTTTCTTT. Translating it yields CAWTSSRDKNTEAFF.

This chain joins TRBV5-4 and TRBJ2-5; TRBD1 might be the D (6 bases). From germline, CDR1 is SGHNT and CDR2 YYREEE (reference sequence). V gave up 3 bases and J gave up 3 bases, with 9 bases separating them. This CDR3 has 13 residues. CDR3 region: CASSSAGEETQYF. Written as DNA, the CDR3 is TGTGCCAGCAGCTCAGCAGGGGAAGAGACCCAGTACTTC.

A single count supports this clone. V usage is TRBV19 and J usage is TRBJ1-5; 9 nucleotides align to TRBD1. Germline V gene lookup returns CDR1 LNHDA and CDR2 SQIVND (reference sequence). V gave up 6 bases and J gave up 7 bases; unmatched junction bases: 4. This CDR3 contains 13 residues. CDR3 residues: CASRQGASQPQHF. The CDR3 DNA reads as TGTGCCAGTAGACAGGGGGCAAGCCAGCCCCAGCATTTT. The full variable domain, completed using reference TRBV19 and TRBJ1-5, is DGGITQSPKYLFRKEGQNVTLSCEQNLNHDAMYWYRQDPGQGLRLIYYSQIVNDFQKGDIAEGYSVSREKKESFPLTVTSAQKNPTAFYLCASRQGASQPQHFGDGTRLSIL.

The chain has TRBV6-4 and TRBJ1-1, with 7 positions matching TRBD1. Germline V gene lookup returns CDR1 MRHNA and CDR2 SNTAGT. The V gene end was trimmed by 5 bases and the J gene end by 4 bases; junction bases not matched to a gene: 10. CDR3 length equals 15 residues. In DNA form, the CDR3 reads TGTGCCAGCAGTCCCTCGCCTACAGGGGCCACTGAAGCTTTCTTT. It specifies CASSPSPTGATEAFF.

This sequence joins TRBV9 and TRBJ2-7; perhaps TRBD2 as D (5 bases). The CDR3 sequence is 14 residues long. Trimming stripped 0 bases from V and 2 bases from J, with 9 bases between. CDR1 is SGDLS, CDR2 YYNGEE, per germline. The CDR3: CASSVADGTYEQYF. CDR3 bases: TGTGCCAGCAGCGTAGCCGACGGGACCTACGAGCAGTACTTC.

V is TRBV6-1 and J is TRBJ2-7; 8 bases fit TRBD1. The germline gives CDR1 MNHNS, CDR2 SASEGT. Trimming removed 5 bases from V and 7 bases from J; junction bases left unmatched: 10. This CDR3 is 14 amino acids long. The CDR3 nucleotides read TGTGCCAGCAGTTCGGACAGGGTACTAGGAGAGCAGTACTTC. Protein product: CASSSDRVLGEQYF.

The chain couples TRBV6-5 to TRBJ1-2, with 10 positions matching TRBD1. The CDR3 is made up of 15 amino acids. Germline assignment: CDR1 MNHEY and CDR2 SVGAGI. The V gene end was trimmed by 5 bases and the J gene end by 4 bases; junction bases not matched to a gene: 7. For the CDR3, the DNA is TGTGCCAGCAGTCACCGGGACAGGGGCTCCTATGGCTACACCTTC. It codes for CASSHRDRGSYGYTF.

The J gene is TRBJ2-6, the V gene TRBV28; D is undetermined. V lost 5 bases, J lost 12 bases, and 11 bases lay in between. Germline V lookup: CDR1 MDHEN, CDR2 SYDVKM. The CDR3 contains 12 residues. The DNA of the CDR3 is TGTGCCAGCAGTCCCGAGGAATCCGTCCTGACTTTC. Translating it yields CASSPEESVLTF.

The chain carries TRBV19 and TRBJ1-5; unclear D gene. V lost 0 bases to trimming and J lost 4 bases, with 7 bases between them. Germline V lookup: CDR1 LNHDA, CDR2 SQIVND (reference sequence). CDR3 size: 14 residues. The CDR3 bases are TGTGCCAGTAGTATAGAGTCGGTAAATCAGCCCCAGCATTTT. Translation: CASSIESVNQPQHF.

This sequence joins TRBV7-9 and TRBJ1-6; D is possibly TRBD1 (6 bases). Germline CDR1 is SEHNR and CDR2 is FQNEAQ (reference sequence). The CDR3 is 16 amino acids. The V end lost 4 bases, the J end lost 7 bases, and 17 bases lay between the germline ends. For the CDR3, the DNA is TGTGCCAGCAGCTCCACTGCAGGGGCAGTGAATTCACCCCTCCACTTT. Protein product: CASSSTAGAVNSPLHF.